This T cell receptor beta chain is drawn from a study of technical replicates of blood from several donors. Only in-frame clones appear in the TCRdb table, and some are missing; sequencing was by immunoSEQ multiplex PCR. In the table there are about 68,000 clones, under 98% of which are singletons. The CDR3 length is 15 residues. Germline CDR1 reads MNHEY; CDR2 reads SMNVEV (reference sequence). Trimming shortened V by 2 bases and J by 0 bases, and 10 bases separated the two germline ends. This clone was found once. This TCR came from a human donor in good health. Specimen: T cells isolated from PBMCs. The rearrangement joins TRBV27 to TRBJ1-1; D ambiguous. Written as DNA, the CDR3 is TGTGCCAGCAGTTTAATTTACACTATGAACACTGAAGCTTTCTTT. Translation: CASSLIYTMNTEAFF.